The 17 T cell receptor beta chains below were found in one sample sequenced in a study of blood T cell repertoires in COVID-19. Generated by immunoSEQ multiplex PCR, the TCRdb table keeps only in-frame clones and is missing some. The table shows 200,000 to 250,000 clones, with 86% occurring only once. Sequenced sample: peripheral blood. The source is a woman in her forties or fifties with COVID-19, enrolled during active disease.

Notes on this clone: Other DNA sequences in the sample encode the same CDR3. CDR3: CAWSRTGGEQPQHF. The CDR3 nucleotides read TGTGCCTGGAGTCGGACAGGGGGAGAACAGCCCCAGCATTTT. The V call is TRBV30, the J call TRBJ1-5; TRBD1 aligns across 10 bases. The CDR3 covers 14 residues. Per the germline V gene, CDR1 is GTSNPN and CDR2 is SVGIG (reference sequence). The V and J ends lost 2 bases and 7 bases, in that order; junction bases with no gene match: 5.

The rearrangement joins TRBV19 to TRBJ1-3; D is unresolved. CDR3 length: 15 residues. Per the germline V gene, CDR1 is LNHDA and CDR2 is SQIVND (reference sequence). Trimming cost V 5 bases and J 2 bases, with 13 bases left between them. CDR3: CASSPPRGTGNTIYF. The DNA for the CDR3 is TGTGCCAGTAGTCCACCACGAGGGACTGGAAACACCATATATTTT.

The chain joins TRBV28 to TRBJ1-5; 8 bases align to TRBD1. The J segment lost 2 bases and the V segment lost 6 bases, leaving 3 bases of the junction unmatched. The germline V gene encodes CDR1 MDHEN and CDR2 SYDVKM. CDR3 length: 14 amino acids. CDR3 region: CASSQTGGNQPQHF. The CDR3 bases are TGTGCCAGCAGCCAGACAGGGGGCAATCAGCCCCAGCATTTT.

This clone was observed a few times. The V and J genes are TRBV25-1 and TRBJ1-5; D gene uncertain. In germline, CDR1 is MGHDK, CDR2 SYGVNS. The length of the CDR3 is 16 residues. Trimming stripped 4 bases from V and 4 bases from J, with 17 bases between. This CDR3 is CASSVPDGVGNQPQHF. In nucleotides, the CDR3 is TGTGCCAGCAGTGTACCCGACGGGGTAGGGAATCAGCCCCAGCATTTT.

This chain connects TRBV14 to TRBJ2-7; tentatively, D is TRBD2 (6 bases). The germline CDR1 and CDR2 sequences are SGHDN and FVKESK. V lost 0 bases to trimming and J lost 11 bases, with 14 bases between them. The CDR3 covers 13 residues. The CDR3 sequence is CASSQDGGGVKYF. CDR3 sequence (DNA): TGTGCCAGCAGCCAAGATGGCGGCGGGGTCAAGTACTTC.

The gene calls are TRBV5-8 and TRBJ1-2, with TRBD1 as a possible D gene (6 bases). The length of the CDR3 is 15 residues. Germline CDR1 SGHTS, CDR2 YDEGEE. The V end lost 1 base, the J end lost 2 bases, and 12 bases lay between the germline ends. For the CDR3, the DNA is TGTGCCAGCAGCTTGTGGGGGACACCCAACTATGGCTACACCTTC. Translated: CASSLWGTPNYGYTF.

This chain joins TRBV30 and TRBJ2-5; 10 bases fit TRBD2. V shed 7 bases, J shed 0 bases, and the junction held 5 bases outside the gene matches. This CDR3 is 14 amino acids long. CDR1 is GTSNPN, CDR2 SVGIG, per germline (reference sequence). This chain's CDR3 is CASSGGPHQETQYF. In DNA form, the CDR3 reads TGTGCCTCTAGCGGGGGTCCGCACCAAGAGACCCAGTACTTC.

CDR3: CASSSSGTDDTEAFF. CDR3 coding DNA: TGTGCCAGCAGCTCTTCCGGGACAGACGACACTGAAGCTTTCTTT. The chain is built from TRBV11-3 and TRBJ1-1, with 7 nucleotides matching TRBD1. V lost 4 bases to trimming and J lost 3 bases; unmatched junction nucleotides: 8. From germline, CDR1 is SGHNT and CDR2 YENEEA. The CDR3 is 15 amino acids.

The genes are TRBV29-1 and TRBJ1-2; 8 bases line up with TRBD1. The germline V gene encodes CDR1 SQVTM and CDR2 ANQGSEA. The CDR3 has 13 amino acids. V lost 7 bases, J lost 1 base, and 5 bases stayed unmatched. The CDR3: CSAQGGINYGYTF. CDR3 coding DNA: TGCAGCGCACAGGGGGGGATTAACTATGGCTACACCTTC.

This clone has more than one count but fewer than ten. The chain combines TRBV2 with TRBJ2-2; tentative D call: TRBD2 (6 bases). In germline, CDR1 is SNHLY, CDR2 FYNNEI. The length of the CDR3 is 14 residues. V was clipped by 5 bases and J by 2 bases, with 9 bases between them. CDR3 residues: CASSLGGNTGELFF. CDR3 nucleotide sequence: TGTGCCAGCAGTTTGGGAGGAAACACCGGGGAGCTGTTTTTT. Together with reference TRBV2 and TRBJ2-2, the CDR3 gives the full variable domain: EPEVTQTPSHQVTQMGQEVILRCVPISNHLYFYWYRQILGQKVEFLVSFYNNEISEKSEIFDDQFSVERPDGSNFTLKIRSTKLEDSAMYFCASSLGGNTGELFFGEGSRLTVL.

This chain joins TRBV12-3 or TRBV12-4 and TRBJ2-7; perhaps TRBD1 as D (6 bases). Trimming stripped 5 bases from V and 3 bases from J, with 11 bases between. The CDR3 sequence is 13 residues long. The CDR3 here is CASSPGQIYEQYV. The CDR3 bases are TGTGCCAGCAGTCCCGGACAGATCTACGAGCAGTACGTC.

The genes are TRBV7-8 and TRBJ2-5, with TRBD2 as a possible D gene (5 bases). From germline, CDR1 is SGHVS and CDR2 FQNEAQ. The CDR3 is 13 residues long. The germline V and J ends were trimmed by 4 bases and 5 bases, with 11 bases remaining between them. CDR3 loop: CASSSPWEETQYF. The CDR3 DNA follows: TGTGCCAGCAGCTCACCATGGGAGGAGACCCAGTACTTC.

V is TRBV12-5 and J is TRBJ1-1; tentative D call: TRBD1 (5 bases). The V end was cut by 4 bases, the J end by 4 bases, with 10 bases between. From germline, CDR1 is LGHNT and CDR2 FRNRAP. The CDR3 has 13 amino acids. The CDR3 reads CASGYTGFTEAFF. The CDR3 region has the DNA TGTGCTAGTGGTTATACAGGTTTCACTGAAGCTTTCTTT.

The DNA for the CDR3 is TGTGCCAGCAGCTTAGGAGCGGGACGGACCGCCTATGGCTACACCTTC. Translating it yields CASSLGAGRTAYGYTF. The chain is built from TRBV11-2 and TRBJ1-2, with D possibly matching TRBD1 (5 bases). The germline V gene encodes CDR1 SGHAT and CDR2 FQNNGV. The germline V and J ends were trimmed by 1 base and 4 bases, with 16 bases remaining between them. CDR3 length equals 16 residues.

The chain combines TRBV11-2 with TRBJ2-7; D is possibly TRBD2 (6 bases). CDR3 length: 13 amino acids. Per the germline V gene, CDR1 is SGHAT and CDR2 is FQNNGV. The V and J ends lost 5 bases and 7 bases respectively, with 15 bases between them. For the CDR3, the DNA is TGTGCCAGCAGCCCGGGACTCGGGGAGGAGCAGTACTTC. It is translated as CASSPGLGEEQYF.

V and J are TRBV7-9 and TRBJ1-1, with 8 positions matching TRBD1. The CDR3 is 15 amino acids. Looked up from germline, CDR1 is SEHNR and CDR2 is FQNEAQ (reference sequence). After removal of 8 bases from V and 4 bases from J, the junction contained 12 bases not matched to a gene. This CDR3 reads CASGKYTGGGTEAFF. CDR3 bases: TGTGCCAGCGGTAAATATACAGGGGGAGGCACTGAAGCTTTCTTT.

The CDR3 sequence is CASSPPGGNEQYV. DNA for the CDR3: TGTGCCAGCAGCCCACCAGGGGGTAACGAGCAGTACGTC. The V and J genes are TRBV27 and TRBJ2-7; the match to TRBD1 covers 7 bases. Per the germline V gene, CDR1 is MNHEY and CDR2 is SMNVEV (reference sequence). Unmatched junction bases numbered 7, after V lost 6 bases and J lost 5 bases. The CDR3 spans 13 residues.